These 27 T cell receptor beta chains were sequenced from one sample in a study of early T cells in non-severe SARS-CoV-2 infection. TCRdb ran MiXCR on the 5' RACE reads and lists one entry per CDR3 protein. The table shows 68,000 or so distinct CDR3 sequences, with roughly 10% occurring only once. Sequenced: whole blood. These receptors all stem from an adult who was a healthcare worker with PCR-confirmed SARS-CoV-2 infection or an uninfected control (not recorded which).

This clonotype has a handful of counts. V gene TRBV2 combines with J gene TRBJ2-1; no reliable D call. Germline CDR1 reads SNHLY; CDR2 reads FYNNEI. Trimming left V 7 bases short and J 5 bases short, with 9 bases between. CDR3 length: 12 residues. The chain's CDR3 is CASNVLDNEQFF. The CDR3 DNA reads as TGTGCCAGCAACGTCTTGGACAATGAGCAGTTCTTC.

The chain carries TRBV5-1 and TRBJ2-3; either TRBD1 or TRBD2 may supply D (5 bases each). The germline V gene encodes CDR1 SGHRS and CDR2 YFSETQ. This CDR3 contains 15 residues. Trimming shortened V by 3 bases and J by 5 bases, and 16 bases separated the two germline ends. DNA for the CDR3: TGCGCCAGCAGCTCTACCGGGACCGGTGGAGATACGCAGTATTTT. The encoded protein is CASSSTGTGGDTQYF.

The chain joins TRBV5-1 to TRBJ2-7, with 11 positions matching TRBD2. The CDR3 covers 13 residues. J gave up 2 bases and V 5 bases, and 0 bases lay outside the gene matches. The germline CDR1 and CDR2 sequences are SGHRS and YFSETQ. The CDR3 loop reads CASSSGRAYEQYF. The DNA for the CDR3 is TGCGCCAGCAGTAGCGGGAGGGCCTACGAGCAGTACTTC. Filled out from reference TRBV5-1 and TRBJ2-7, the complete variable domain reads KAGVTQTPRYLIKTRGQQVTLSCSPISGHRSVSWYQQTPGQGLQFLFEYFSETQRNKGNFPGRFSGRQFSNSRSEMNVSTLELGDSALYLCASSSGRAYEQYFGPGTRLTVT.

V and J are TRBV5-1 and TRBJ2-5; tentatively, D is TRBD1 (5 bases). CDR3 length equals 13 residues. Germline-derived CDR1 and CDR2 are SGHRS and YFSETQ. V was clipped by 0 bases and J by 4 bases, with 7 bases between them. Here the CDR3 reads CASSLGQLETQYF. As DNA, the CDR3 is TGCGCCAGCAGCTTGGGACAGCTAGAGACCCAGTACTTC.

This clonotype was detected a few times. The V and J genes are TRBV5-1 and TRBJ2-7; 10 bases line up with TRBD2. Losses at the gene ends were 4 bases for V and 4 bases for J; bases not matched to a gene: 5. This CDR3 is built from 14 residues. Germline V gene data show CDR1 as SGHRS and CDR2 as YFSETQ. CDR3 loop: CASSRLAGLYEQYF. The CDR3 nucleotides are TGCGCCAGCAGCCGACTAGCGGGTTTGTACGAGCAGTACTTC.

This clonotype was found a few times. This chain connects TRBV4-1 to TRBJ2-2; 7 bases are a match to TRBD2. The ends lost 7 bases at V and 3 bases at J; junction bases unmatched: 8. The CDR3 sequence is 15 residues long. The germline gives CDR1 MGHRA, CDR2 YSYEKL. CDR3 in DNA: TGCGCCAGCAAAGCCCCAGGGAGGGACACCGGGGAGCTGTTTTTT. It yields the protein CASKAPGRDTGELFF.

V usage is TRBV7-2 and J usage is TRBJ2-1; D unclear. Between the trimmed V and J ends, which lost 3 bases and 7 bases, there was a span of 7 bases. This CDR3 is 12 amino acids long. From germline, CDR1 is SGHTA and CDR2 FQGNSA. The CDR3 protein is CASSLLTNEQFF. DNA for the CDR3: TGTGCCAGCAGCTTGTTAACGAATGAGCAGTTCTTC.

This clonotype was seen a few times. The V gene is TRBV6-5, the J gene TRBJ2-1, with 7 nucleotides matching TRBD1. With V trimmed by 5 bases and J by 2 bases, 3 bases remained unmatched. Looked up from germline, CDR1 is MNHEY and CDR2 is SVGAGI. The CDR3 runs to 14 residues. In DNA, the CDR3 is TGTGCCAGCAGTACAGGGGTGGCCTACAATGAGCAGTTCTTC. Its protein is CASSTGVAYNEQFF.

The chain couples TRBV9 to TRBJ2-1; TRBD1 might be the D (5 bases). Trimming shortened V by 3 bases and J by 7 bases, and 8 bases separated the two germline ends. Germline V gene sequence: CDR1 SGDLS, CDR2 YYNGEE. The CDR3 loop spans 12 amino acids. The chain's CDR3 is CASSARANEQFF. CDR3 bases: TGTGCCAGCAGCGCCAGGGCGAATGAGCAGTTCTTC.

This clonotype has at least ten counts. The chain is built from TRBV29-1 and TRBJ2-7; 9 bases line up with TRBD1. Germline V gene data show CDR1 as SQVTM and CDR2 as ANQGSEA. Trimming at V came to 4 bases and at J to 6 bases, leaving 10 bases not matched to a gene. The CDR3 contains 14 residues. The CDR3 DNA follows: TGCAGCGTTGCCCCCTCGGGACAGGGCAGCGAGCAGTACTTC. Translation: CSVAPSGQGSEQYF.

In its sample, this clonotype was seen many times. This chain links TRBV4-1 with TRBJ1-5, with TRBD1 as a possible D gene (5 bases). Deletions cut 1 base from V and 8 bases from J, with 15 bases between. In germline, CDR1 is MGHRA, CDR2 YSYEKL. The length of the CDR3 is 15 residues. The CDR3 DNA reads as TGCGCCAGCAGCCAAGTAAGCAGGGAGATTGAGCCCCAGCATTTT. This encodes CASSQVSREIEPQHF.

V usage is TRBV19 and J usage is TRBJ1-5; a possible D gene is TRBD1 (5 bases). CDR1 is LNHDA and CDR2 is SQIVND in the germline V gene (reference sequence). V was cut by 5 bases and J by 5 bases, with 16 bases left in between. CDR3 length equals 15 residues. The CDR3: CASSPTGTPYQPQHF. As DNA, the CDR3 is TGTGCCAGTAGTCCCACCGGGACCCCCTATCAGCCCCAGCATTTT.

This chain links TRBV28 with TRBJ2-5; D could derive from TRBD1 or TRBD2 (5 bases each). Germline V gives CDR1 MDHEN, CDR2 SYDVKM. The V and J ends lost 5 bases and 5 bases respectively, with 15 bases between them. This CDR3 spans 14 amino acids. CDR3 in DNA: TGTGCCAGCAGTCCCGGGACCCAGCGGGAGACCCAGTACTTC. This sequence encodes CASSPGTQRETQYF.

Ten or more counts support this clonotype. This chain joins TRBV5-1 and TRBJ1-2; TRBD1 aligns across 8 bases. Germline V gene sequence: CDR1 SGHRS, CDR2 YFSETQ. V was pared by 2 bases and J by 2 bases, with 5 bases of the junction left unmatched. This CDR3 has 15 amino acids. CDR3 nucleotide sequence: TGCGCCAGCAGCTTCGGGGCAGGGGGCAACTATGGCTACACCTTC. Translating it yields CASSFGAGGNYGYTF.

This clonotype was picked up a small number of times. This chain links TRBV28 with TRBJ2-5, with a possible D match to TRBD2 (5 bases). The V end was cut by 1 base, the J end by 2 bases, with 8 bases between. The germline V gene has CDR1 MDHEN and CDR2 SYDVKM. The CDR3 length is 14 residues. CDR3 protein: CASSLLRGQETQYF. The CDR3 nucleotides read TGTGCCAGCAGTTTATTACGGGGTCAAGAGACCCAGTACTTC.

The gene calls are TRBV11-1 and TRBJ2-3; no clear D. V was pared by 4 bases and J by 2 bases, with 22 bases between. This CDR3 contains 18 residues. Germline V gives CDR1 SGHAT, CDR2 FQDESV (reference sequence). The CDR3 sequence: CASSSPTTSLGATDTQYF. The CDR3 bases are TGTGCCAGCAGCTCGCCCACGACCTCCCTCGGAGCCACAGATACGCAGTATTTT.

The V call is TRBV30, the J call TRBJ1-1; 7 nucleotides match TRBD1. CDR1 and CDR2 (germline): GTSNPN, SVGIG (reference sequence). The CDR3 consists of 13 residues. After removal of 3 bases from V and 3 bases from J, the junction contained 4 bases not matched to a gene. The CDR3 bases are TGTGCCTGGAGCAAGGGGGCTTACACTGAAGCTTTCTTT. This translates into CAWSKGAYTEAFF. Filled out from reference TRBV30 and TRBJ1-1, the complete variable domain reads SQTIHQWPATLVQPVGSPLSLECTVEGTSNPNLYWYRQAAGRGLQLLFYSVGIGQISSEVPQNLSASRPQDRQFILSSKKLLLSDSGFYLCAWSKGAYTEAFFGQGTRLTVV.

This clonotype showed up just a few times. V is TRBV11-2 and J is TRBJ2-6; TRBD2 matches 7 bases. Trimming at V came to 4 bases and at J to 0 bases, leaving 9 bases not matched to a gene. Germline loops: CDR1 SGHAT, CDR2 FQNNGV. The CDR3 runs to 18 residues. The CDR3 here is CASSSPRAGPSGANVLTF. In DNA, the CDR3 is TGTGCCAGCAGCTCCCCCCGAGCGGGACCCTCTGGGGCCAACGTCCTGACTTTC.

This clonotype was counted at least ten times. The chain is built from TRBV20-1 and TRBJ2-1; 7 nucleotides align to TRBD2. Trimming removed 0 bases from V and 0 bases from J; junction bases left unmatched: 8. The CDR3 contains 17 residues. Germline V gene lookup returns CDR1 DFQATT and CDR2 SNEGSKA (reference sequence). This CDR3 reads CSARDRIREGSYNEQFF. DNA of the CDR3: TGCAGTGCTAGAGATCGCATCAGGGAGGGCTCCTACAATGAGCAGTTCTTC.

The chain uses TRBV6-2 or TRBV6-3 and TRBJ1-5; no clear D gene. Germline V CDR1 and CDR2: MNHEY, SVGEGT. The CDR3 has 13 residues. Trimming stripped 2 bases from V and 5 bases from J, with 7 bases between. The DNA for the CDR3 is TGTGCCAGCAGTTACGGGGAGGATCAGCCCCAGCATTTT. Protein sequence: CASSYGEDQPQHF.

This clonotype was seen many times. The chain carries TRBV6-5 and TRBJ2-3; 8 bases match TRBD2. Germline V gene sequence: CDR1 MNHEY, CDR2 SVGAGI. J was trimmed by 2 bases and V by 5 bases; bases with no gene match: 3. The CDR3 loop spans 14 amino acids. The CDR3 spells CASSNSGITDTQYF. CDR3 bases: TGTGCCAGCAGTAATAGCGGGATCACAGATACGCAGTATTTT.

This clonotype was picked up a small number of times. The chain combines TRBV19 with TRBJ2-3; D is possibly TRBD2 (5 bases). Germline-derived CDR1 and CDR2 are LNHDA and SQIVND (reference sequence). Trimming pared 7 bases from V and 2 bases from J, leaving 10 bases between. The CDR3 runs 13 residues. CDR3 residues: CASKGSVTDTQYF. CDR3 nucleotide sequence: TGTGCCAGTAAAGGTAGCGTCACAGATACGCAGTATTTT. Full variable domain (outside the CDR3, taken from reference TRBV19 and TRBJ2-3): DGGITQSPKYLFRKEGQNVTLSCEQNLNHDAMYWYRQDPGQGLRLIYYSQIVNDFQKGDIAEGYSVSREKKESFPLTVTSAQKNPTAFYLCASKGSVTDTQYFGPGTRLTVL.

The CDR3 sequence is CASSSLADLADTQYF. CDR3 DNA sequence: TGTGCCAGCAGCTCTTTAGCGGACCTGGCAGATACGCAGTATTTT. This chain links TRBV11-2 with TRBJ2-3, with a possible D match to TRBD2 (6 bases). Germline-derived CDR1 and CDR2 are SGHAT and FQNNGV. Trimming removed 4 bases at V and 4 bases at J, with 15 bases between. CDR3 size: 15 residues.

This clonotype was detected ten times or more. The V call is TRBV20-1, the J call TRBJ2-1; D is undetermined. The CDR3 length is 13 residues. Trimming took off 3 bases at V and 6 bases at J, with 12 bases between the two ends. The germline V gene encodes CDR1 DFQATT and CDR2 SNEGSKA (reference sequence). The CDR3 DNA reads TGCAGTGCTAGTGGCGATCCCGCCAATGAGCAGTTCTTC. Protein sequence: CSASGDPANEQFF.

This clonotype has more than one count but fewer than ten. The rearrangement uses TRBV5-4 and TRBJ2-5; 8 bases are shared with TRBD1. V lost 0 bases, J lost 5 bases, and 6 bases stayed unmatched. Germline V gene data show CDR1 as SGHNT and CDR2 as YYREEE (reference sequence). The CDR3 runs to 15 residues. The CDR3 reads CASSLGDRSGETQYF. The CDR3 DNA sequence: TGTGCCAGCAGCTTGGGGGACAGGTCTGGGGAGACCCAGTACTTC.

This clonotype showed up just a few times. The V call is TRBV7-2, the J call TRBJ2-7; the D gene is possibly TRBD1 (5 bases). The V end lost 5 bases, the J end lost 6 bases, and 11 bases lay between the germline ends. This CDR3 spans 12 amino acids. CDR1 is SGHTA and CDR2 is FQGNSA in the germline V gene. The DNA of the CDR3 is TGTGCCAGCAGCCCGGACACTACCGAGCAGTACTTC. This sequence encodes CASSPDTTEQYF.

The V call is TRBV7-8, the J call TRBJ2-7; 12 positions match TRBD2. V shed 3 bases, J shed 0 bases, and the junction held 6 bases outside the gene matches. The germline V gene has CDR1 SGHVS and CDR2 FQNEAQ. The CDR3 is made up of 17 amino acids. The CDR3 DNA reads TGTGCCAGCAGCTTGGGGACTAGCGGGCTAAGCTCCTACGAGCAGTACTTC. It encodes CASSLGTSGLSSYEQYF.